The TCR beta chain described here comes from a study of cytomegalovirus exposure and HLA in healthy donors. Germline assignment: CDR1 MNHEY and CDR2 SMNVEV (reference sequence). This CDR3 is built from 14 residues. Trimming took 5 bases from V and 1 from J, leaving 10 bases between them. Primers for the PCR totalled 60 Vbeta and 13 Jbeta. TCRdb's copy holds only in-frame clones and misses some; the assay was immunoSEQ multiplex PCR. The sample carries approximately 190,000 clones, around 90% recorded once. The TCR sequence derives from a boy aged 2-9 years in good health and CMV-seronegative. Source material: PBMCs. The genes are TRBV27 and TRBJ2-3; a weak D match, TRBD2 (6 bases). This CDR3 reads CASSTTRGTDTQYF. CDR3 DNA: TGTGCCAGCAGTACGACTAGGGGCACAGATACGCAGTATTTT.